These T cell receptor beta chains were read from a single sample in a study of shared clonotypes between healthy human individuals. This table comes from immunoSEQ multiplex PCR, and its TCRdb copy is limited to in-frame clones, with some not included. The sample records millions of clones, roughly 94% being singletons. The sample consisted of naive CD8+ T cells sorted from blood. These receptors originate from a man younger than 35 in good health. Both conserved end residues are trimmed from each CDR3.

V: TRBV5-6
J: TRBJ2-7
CDR3: ASTRLLLHEQY

V: TRBV10-1
J: TRBJ2-1
CDR3: ASSHGNSPDEQF

V: TRBV5-1
J: TRBJ2-2
CDR3: ASSLEQGFRRTGELF

V: TRBV27
J: TRBJ2-4
CDR3: ASSSSLGASNIQY

V: TRBV27
J: TRBJ2-5
CDR3: ASSTSDQAIQETQY

V: TRBV7-9
J: TRBJ2-7
CDR3: ASSLLSGQGRFTDEQY

V: TRBV2
J: TRBJ2-5
CDR3: ASSDLLPQETQY

V: TRBV11-2
J: TRBJ1-1
CDR3: ASSYPQGPNTEAF

V: TRBV6-5
J: TRBJ2-3
CDR3: ASSYSEGESQY

V: TRBV4-1
J: TRBJ2-1
CDR3: ASSSPSDGEQF

V: TRBV5-4
J: TRBJ2-2
CDR3: ASSEWGGNTGELF

V: TRBV5-4
J: TRBJ2-7
CDR3: ASSFGGYYEQY

V: TRBV9
J: TRBJ2-1
CDR3: ASSTGLAFMDEQF

V: TRBV6-5
J: TRBJ2-5
CDR3: ASSPTDNQETQY

V: TRBV7-9
J: TRBJ2-7
CDR3: ASSRAQGGWDEQY

V: TRBV5-4
J: TRBJ1-2
CDR3: ASSSNSADYGYT

V: TRBV27
J: TRBJ2-2
CDR3: ASSENPSGENTGELF

V: TRBV11-2
J: TRBJ2-7
CDR3: ASSLEGAYEQY

V: TRBV19
J: TRBJ1-1
CDR3: ATRGAATSALEAF

V: TRBV4-1
J: TRBJ2-2
CDR3: ASSSRQGELNTGELF

V: TRBV19
J: TRBJ2-7
CDR3: ASRPQDWTTYEQY

V: TRBV28
J: TRBJ1-5
CDR3: ASGPGNQPQH

V: TRBV7-9
J: TRBJ2-2
CDR3: ASSPTGGLGTGELF

V: TRBV30
J: TRBJ2-7
CDR3: AWSVPGTGGNEQY

V: TRBV5-1
J: TRBJ2-5
CDR3: ASSSGTGIQETQY

V: TRBV9
J: TRBJ1-5
CDR3: ASSVGFLTGEVQPQH

V: TRBV27
J: TRBJ2-7
CDR3: ASSLDRVGEQY

V: TRBV7-6
J: TRBJ1-1
CDR3: ASSSTGGNTEAF

V: TRBV9
J: TRBJ2-1
CDR3: ASTPPPGEYNEQF

V: TRBV28
J: TRBJ2-7
CDR3: ATTLTGGAYEQY

V: TRBV5-6
J: TRBJ1-6
CDR3: ASSSPMETYNSPLH

V: TRBV7-3
J: TRBJ2-7
CDR3: ASSPGAGPYYEQY

V: TRBV6-4
J: TRBJ1-1
CDR3: ASSDSWGNTEAF

V: TRBV9
J: TRBJ2-1
CDR3: ASSVVSGDEQF

V: TRBV28
J: TRBJ2-7
CDR3: ASTDRGIGYEQY

V: TRBV4-3
J: TRBJ1-6
CDR3: ASSQGFRQQNSPLH

V: TRBV5-4
J: TRBJ2-1
CDR3: ASSPTVGANNEQF

V: TRBV9
J: TRBJ2-1
CDR3: ASSAGTGLRDEQF

V: TRBV6-5
J: TRBJ1-2
CDR3: ASSYLEGNYGYT

V: TRBV6-5
J: TRBJ2-7
CDR3: ASSYGATGEQY

V: TRBV27
J: TRBJ2-1
CDR3: ASSTQTGPNEQF

V: TRBV6-5
J: TRBJ2-1
CDR3: ASRIGVGNEQF

V: TRBV5-8
J: TRBJ2-1
CDR3: ASSSSNEQF

V: TRBV10-2
J: TRBJ2-5
CDR3: ASSEGAGETQY

V: TRBV6-5
J: TRBJ2-1
CDR3: ASSYPNSDEQF

V: TRBV27
J: TRBJ2-7
CDR3: ASGIPGPVHEQY

V: TRBV6-1
J: TRBJ2-7
CDR3: ASSAHRGTSYEQY

V: TRBV27
J: TRBJ1-5
CDR3: ASSMGGPQH

V: TRBV7-9
J: TRBJ1-2
CDR3: ASSETEGHT

V: TRBV5-1
J: TRBJ1-2
CDR3: ASSRWGRVDGYT

V: TRBV5-4
J: TRBJ2-7
CDR3: ASSFTGYSYEQY

V: TRBV7-2
J: TRBJ2-7
CDR3: ASSLLGQGYEQY